The sequence of this T cell receptor beta chain was determined in a study of cytomegalovirus exposure and HLA in healthy donors (dated by TCRdb to 2016 to 2017). In the study overall: An earlier analysis of roughly 500 of the donors reported 250 to 300 Gb of sequence data and 120 million or so unique TCR beta sequences from 150 million to 200 million T cells. An early release covering 550 to 700 HLA-typed donors comprised 300 to 350 gigabases of sequencing data and around 80 million unique TCR sequences. The genetic ancestry cluster associated with self-reported Caucasian donors included about 81% of the roughly 400 genotyped donors. The study aimed to test whether cataloging public T cell receptors could reveal signatures of past pathogen exposure. Using immunosequencing, the study profiled T cell repertoires from 550 to 750 subjects and related those repertoires to cytomegalovirus serostatus. Besides the first cohort of 550 to 750 subjects, a separate validation cohort made up of over a hundred different subjects was used. The study combined high-throughput TCR immunosequencing, statistical association of individual TCRs with disease status, and machine learning to predict cytomegalovirus infection status. A later analysis re-analyzed previously published TCR beta repertoires from 550 to 700 donors and added high-resolution HLA genotyping to study TCR occurrence patterns. Rather than drawing on any new phenotypic data, the later analysis identified candidate immune exposures from TCR beta sequences and the way those sequences occurred across donors. In an earlier analysis of roughly 580 of the donors, high-throughput TCR beta sequencing was used to judge whether each TCR beta V gene segment behaved as functional or pseudogenic. Donor age, sex, ethnicity and CMV serostatus were compiled alongside the repertoire data. Genome-wide SNP genotypes for about 55% of the roughly 670 donors were used in a later genetic analysis, which treated that subset as a discovery cohort. All discovery cohort repertoires had been generated on a single sequencing platform. Both class I and class II loci were covered by HLA typing, at four-digit resolution. Typing coverage differed by locus: A, B, C, DRB1 and DQB1 were typed in roughly 620-630 donors, DQA1 in approximately 520, DPA1 in over 600, and DPB1 in roughly 450. Because of strong linkage in the cohort, five DR-DQ haplotypes were treated as single units for association and clustering. Among about 390 genotyped donors of the cohort, an average of roughly 240,000 unique TCR beta nucleotide sequences were sequenced per donor, roughly 20% of them non-productive. The study at large found these results: The classifier was reported to diagnose cytomegalovirus status with high specificity and sensitivity in both the original and validation cohorts. In the study, around 150 TCR beta chains were listed as associated with cytomegalovirus. An earlier analysis of approximately 500 of the donors showed that most TCR beta V segments appeared in productive rearrangements either about 90% or about 30% of the time, which broadly matched IMGT annotations. A later analysis found that TCR association rates varied across HLA loci, with DRB1 alleles showing the most associated TCRs and HLA-C alleles the fewest. A group of highly shared sequence variants was considered likely to be a technical artifact of the sequencing pipeline. In a later genetic analysis, fewer N-insertions in productive TCRs were reported among donors in an Asian-associated ancestry cluster than the roughly 640-donor mean. When HLA alleles, especially DR and DQ, strongly co-occurred, TCR associations were difficult to assign to individual alleles. Sequencing depth was assumed to be roughly uniform across donors in the presence/absence analyses, though that assumption may not hold. Linkage disequilibrium might explain the correlated functional status among segregating V segments, but an unknown experimental factor could not be ruled out. A further reported finding was that TCR beta sequences accurately predicted the HLA-A and HLA-B alleles for most subjects in the first cohort. Compared with equally common non-associated chains, HLA-associated TCR beta chains in a later analysis were more clonally expanded and had lower generation probabilities. While some public TCRs were present in many individuals, most TCR sequences turned up only very rarely across donors. In a later analysis, most CMV-associated TCR beta chains were found to appear HLA-restricted, with HLA associations seemingly driven largely by CMV exposure. An association between a missense DCLRE1C variant and V-gene and J-gene trimming of TCR beta chains was found in a later genetic analysis and replicated in an independent cohort. The authors suggested that the approach could potentially be extended to other disease states and immunological phenotypes. The earlier analysis of 587 of the donors excluded 15 to 20 rarely observed V segments, including chromosome 9 orphons, because counts were too low. According to a later analysis, parvovirus B19, influenza, CMV and Epstein-Barr virus appeared linked to several top co-occurrence clusters. In vitro tests confirmed that a few of the cytomegalovirus-associated TCR beta chains recognize cytomegalovirus antigens. Immune exposure information for the cohort was limited to CMV serostatus. Specific HLA alleles were associated with 16,951 TCR beta sequences at a false discovery rate of 0.05 in a later analysis. Because HLA typing was missing for some donors at each locus, association tests included only the typed subset. Only TCR beta chains were sequenced in this cohort, and the absence of alpha or paired-chain data limited detectable features.

A note on this clone: There is no known antigen for this receptor. No much larger clonotype is one base removed from it; base qualities were not supplied.

The cohort comprised some 700 healthy bone marrow donors. Cohort members were all nominally healthy when sampled, although unrecorded immune exposures were likely present. The donor was CMV seropositive and belonged to the group of a few hundred seropositive cohort members. A peripheral blood sample was provided by each donor, and peripheral blood mononuclear cells were used for TCR beta sequencing. Genomic DNA was extracted from the blood cell samples with the Qiagen DNeasy Blood Extraction Kit. The receptor library was made with the immunoSEQ multiplex PCR assay. For the multiplex PCR, a mixture combining 60 forward primers for TCR Vbeta segments and 13 reverse primers for TCR Jbeta segments was used. A multiplex PCR assay on genomic DNA amplified the CDR3 region of rearranged TCR beta genes. The Illumina HiSeq System was used to sequence the amplified TCR beta libraries as 87-base-pair reads. Under the source paper's analysis protocol: In a later analysis, some 80 million unique TCR beta chains were counted across the 500 to 850 repertoires, and about 10 million of these chains were shared by at least two donors. Raw reads were error-corrected and collapsed into unique sequences by a nearest-neighbor algorithm in which closely related sequences were merged to remove PCR and sequencing errors. CDR3 sequences were aligned to IMGT reference sequences to assign V, D and J gene segments. For a sequence to be retained, at least a six-nucleotide match to both a V gene segment and a J gene segment was required. A rearrangement counted as productive if the CDR3 had no stop codons and remained in frame with V and J, and every other rearrangement counted as non-productive. CDR3 was defined according to IMGT convention as the region running from the second conserved V-encoded cysteine to the conserved J-encoded phenylalanine. The earlier analysis of roughly 590 of the donors excluded any sequence lacking an unambiguous match to a single V gene segment. In an earlier analysis of 500 to 750 of the donors, V segments were called functional above 56.7% productive rearrangements and were called segregating when the between-donor standard deviation exceeded 5%. A statistical classification framework was built for diagnosing cytomegalovirus status from the catalog of TCR beta chain sequences. In a later analysis, V and J genes were assigned by comparing TCR nucleotide sequences against IMGT/GENE-DB human TR gene sequences. A later analysis assigned CDR3 sequences and most-parsimonious VDJ recombination scenarios with the TCRdist pipeline. In a later analysis, each TCR beta chain was defined by its CDR3 amino acid sequence together with its V-gene family, and reads without a unique V-gene family were excluded. A later analysis removed 550 to 700 highly shared, low-generation-probability nucleotide sequences to deal with suspected cross-contamination and a sequencing artifact. For each public chain, a later analysis derived a clonal expansion index from normalized ranks of inferred template counts within each repertoire. In a later analysis, generation probabilities were computed with a VDJ recombination model fitted to out-of-frame rearrangements, and the resulting probabilities were checked against IGoR. A later analysis scored TCR-TCR, TCR-HLA and TCR-CMV co-occurrence with hypergeometric tests, applying a repertoire-size bias correction to TCR pairs. In a later analysis, false discovery rates were estimated by permuting HLA or CMV assignments 20 times. In a later analysis, co-occurring TCRs were grouped with DBSCAN, and TCRdist sequence similarity was added when clustering was performed within HLA-allele-positive subsets. For co-occurrence clustering, repertoires with fewer than 30,000 or more than 120,000 public chains were excluded, along with roughly five repertoires with anomalous nucleotide sharing. TCRdb limited this immuneACCESS table to in-frame rearrangements with V and J called. A share of clones is missing; checked studies link under half to unresolved V genes, and the rest is unexplained. That table gives V, J and clone size, and the DNA gave D and trimming. Recorded for this sample are about 180,000 clones; approximately 84% of them occurred a single time. Less than 1.5% of the sample rests with the top ten.

Sequenced material: PBMCs. The receptor was isolated from a girl aged 5 to 17 in good health and CMV-seropositive.

At the DNA level, the sequence is TGTGCCGTTAGAGGCTCTGGGGAGCTGTTTTTT. Its coded protein is CAVRGSGELFF. The receptor chain draws on TRBV10-3 and TRBJ2-2, with no reliable assignment of the D segment. The CDR3, cysteine through phenylalanine, is 11 amino acids long. Only the CDR3 DNA stays, 33 bases, in frame from base 1. The CDR1 and CDR2 encoded by the germline V gene are ENHRY and SYGVKD. Trimming at the junction amounts to 11 bases on V and 8 bases on J, and the germline ends lie 12 bases apart.